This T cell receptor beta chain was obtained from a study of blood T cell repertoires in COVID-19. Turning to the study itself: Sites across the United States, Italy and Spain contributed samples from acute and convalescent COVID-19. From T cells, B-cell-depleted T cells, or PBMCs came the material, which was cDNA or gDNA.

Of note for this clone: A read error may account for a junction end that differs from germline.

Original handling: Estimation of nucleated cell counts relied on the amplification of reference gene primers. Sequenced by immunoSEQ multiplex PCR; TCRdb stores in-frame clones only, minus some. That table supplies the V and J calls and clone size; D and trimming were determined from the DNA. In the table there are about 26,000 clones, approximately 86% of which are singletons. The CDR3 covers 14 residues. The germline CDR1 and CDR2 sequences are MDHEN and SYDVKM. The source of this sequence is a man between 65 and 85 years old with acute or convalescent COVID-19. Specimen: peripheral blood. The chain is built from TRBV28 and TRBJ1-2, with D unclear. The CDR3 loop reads CASTMGGFNDGYTF. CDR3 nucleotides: TGTGCCAGCACCATGGGAGGGTTTAACGATGGCTACACCTTC.